This T cell receptor beta chain stems from a study of Tregs in tolerant kidney transplant recipients. V lost 4 bases, J lost 0 bases, and 4 bases stayed unmatched. CDR3 length equals 14 residues. Germline CDR1 and CDR2: SGHRS and YFSETQ. Clones were read by immunoSEQ multiplex PCR, and TCRdb kept only the in-frame ones, dropping some. This sample contains around 30,000 clones. On this clone: Its specificity is not known. Coverage ceases 3 residues before the CDR3 finishes, and the germline J gene fills in the end.

Recipients received nonmyeloablative bone marrow transplants from related graft donors, with transient mixed chimerism. Thawed PBMCs were FACS-sorted into unstimulated CD4+CD25+CD127- regulatory T cells, CD4+CD25- non-regulatory cells, CD4 and CD8 cells. The study's findings and limits: Validation in larger populations is needed because few patients were studied.

This rearrangement joins TRBV5-1 to TRBJ2-7, with 7 bases matching TRBD1. The sample was CD4+ T cells from blood (PBMCs), taken 24 months after the transplant. The sequence derives from a human patient who received a combined kidney and bone marrow transplant. Some T cells may be transferred from the graft donor. CDR3 loop: CASSATGSSYEQYF. CDR3 DNA, as far as it was read: TGCGCCAGCAGCGCGACAGGGAGCTCCTACGAG.